Listed below are T cell receptor beta chains from one sample, sequenced in a study of CD8+CD57+ T cells in acquired aplastic anemia. TCRdb reprocessed the reads with MiXCR, giving one entry per CDR3 protein. Among a few hundred thousand distinct CDR3 sequences, just under 70% were seen once, and the ten largest hold more than 3.5%. Input material: sorted CD4+, CD8+, or CD8+CD57+ T cells (not recorded which) from PBMCs. Source of these receptors: a human donor in good health, serving as a control. The CDR3 runs from the conserved cysteine through the conserved F or W. Fields, in order: D gene, clone size, V gene, CDR3 protein. The D gene is left open where the match is weak. For some rows the clone size is stated as once, few or many, or as a class when expanded; others skip it.

NA,NA,TRBV7-2,CASKDREAFNEQFF
TRBD1,many,TRBV24-1,CATSQTRGDRGTQAYGYTF
NA,NA,TRBV15,CATSRDRGTNYGYTF
TRBD2,once,TRBV7-7,CASSMLAAGTETKVLTF
NA,few,TRBV24-1,CATSDPTEETQYF
NA,NA,TRBV2,CASSGTDGGTQYSGQFF
TRBD1,NA,TRBV11-2,CASSIRDRGSSDEKLSF
NA,many,TRBV20-1,CSARAQLYNSPLHF
NA,NA,TRBV5-5,CASRISTGHEQYF
NA,NA,TRBV5-5,CASSLDTGTYEQYF
TRBD1,once,TRBV20-1,CSARWDRLMLETQYF
TRBD1,NA,TRBV7-2,CASSRGQGPLTQYF
TRBD1,NA,TRBV19,CASRMTQQGWYEKLFF
NA,NA,TRBV6-5,CASSYPRTGELFF
NA,NA,TRBV9,CASSGGGAYNYQFF
NA,NA,TRBV5-1,CASVDDGTQYF
TRBD1,NA,TRBV5-6,CASSPTGTGVREKLFF
NA,NA,TRBV9,CASSGEGSVGNIHF
NA,NA,TRBV20-1,CSARQGAYKQYF
NA,few,TRBV24-1,CATSGGTTEAFF
NA,NA,TRBV5-4,CASSDHRGTYEQYF
NA,NA,TRBV24-1,CATSATAGDEAFF
NA,NA,TRBV11-2,CASSAKSYETQYF
TRBD2,NA,TRBV18,CASSPPRGGRDEQFF
NA,many,TRBV10-3,CAISESRTEETQYF
NA,NA,TRBV7-8,CASSRSQVDRYTPLHF
NA,NA,TRBV20-1,CSVVRTECGYTF
NA,few,TRBV19,CASSTEPGPFSYTF